This T cell receptor (beta chain) emerged from a study of shared clonotypes between healthy human individuals. As for the study in general: The composition of the donors was a couple of women and three men aged 18 to 49. Each donor had three CD4 naive, three CD4 memory, two CD8 naive and one CD8 memory plate. Study-wide results and caveats: Rarefaction exposed incomplete sorted-subset sequencing despite large depth. Naive subsets tended to show greater estimated richness than memory subsets.

Measured with immunoSEQ multiplex PCR; TCRdb has only the in-frame clones, and not every one. This sample has roughly 2.5 million clones; roughly 92% occur once, and the top ten carry about 0.13%. Regarding this clone: Its antigen is currently unknown.

Trimming pared 0 bases from V and 1 base from J, leaving 13 bases between. CDR3 length: 16 amino acids. The source is a young man in good health. The chain is built from TRBV23-1 and TRBJ2-7; possibly TRBD1 for D (5 bases). TRBV23-1 is an ORF, and what it does is uncertain. Specimen: naive CD4+ T cells sorted from blood. Subset reported: CD45RA+ positively selected. The CDR3 sequence is CASSQSTAPSSYEQYF. CDR3 in DNA: TGCGCCAGCAGTCAATCGACAGCACCGTCATCCTACGAGCAGTACTTC.